This T cell receptor (beta chain) was recovered during a study of regulatory T cells in long-lasting Graves disease. General observations from the study: Persistent patients had a count of shared public clonotypes (2,741) that exceeded that of new patients (around 1,000).

For TCR beta, libraries came from iRepertoire HTBI primers and Arm-PCR of CDR3 regions. TCRdb called the multiplex PCR reads again in MiXCR, with one record for every CDR3 protein. The profile shows fewer than 400,000 distinct CDR3 sequences, less than 25% of them singletons. This CDR3 region has 14 residues. The V gene's germline CDR1 is MDHEN and CDR2 SYDVKM. Deletions cut 3 bases from V and 1 base from J, with 6 bases between. Time point in this sample: persistent/refractory GD, antithyroid drugs over 5 years with positive TRAb. Preparation of the TCR library used RNA extracted from PBMCs. This clonotype was seen only a few times. Its antigen is as yet unknown.

This specimen was peripheral blood mononuclear cells (PBMCs), taken when the disease was refractory, from a patient treated with antithyroid drugs. The sequence derives from a female donor with Graves disease. The chain uses TRBV28 and TRBJ2-2; D not resolved. The CDR3 nucleotides are TGTGCCAGCAGTTTCTGGCAGAACACCGGGGAGCTGTTTTTT. Protein sequence: CASSFWQNTGELFF.